This T cell receptor beta chain was obtained from a study of blood T cells in healthy people across ages. The CDR3 is 14 amino acids. Germline CDR1 KGHSH, CDR2 LQKENI. Trimming removed 6 bases from V and 5 bases from J, with 14 bases in between. Sample-barcoded 5' priming and a J-beta primer mix drove a second PCR of 7 to 11 cycles. Every single cDNA molecule received a tag from a template-switch adaptor with 12 random nucleotides. TCRdb processed the 5' RACE reads anew with MiXCR; each CDR3 protein has one entry. The data hold around 870,000 distinct CDR3 sequences, with under 35% observed a single time. A minimum of 7 million PBMCs was isolated per sample.

The sequence came from a woman aged 80 or older in good health. Material for sequencing was blood. The gene calls are TRBV18 and TRBJ1-5, with unresolved D. The CDR3 here is CASSPRTGYQPQHF. The CDR3 nucleotides read TGTGCCAGCTCTCCCAGGACGGGGTATCAGCCCCAGCATTTT.